Sequencing of this TCR beta chain was carried out in a study of T cell responses to AZD1222 COVID-19 vaccine. Across the study: Second doses at about 4 or about 12 weeks were pooled. Study-wide results and limits: The donor group comprised mostly white British people and more females; the analysis possibly underestimated clonal diversity. Seropositive at baseline were only a handful of AZD1222 recipients. Spike-specific TCR repertoires showed rising breadth and depth after two AZD1222 doses.

A note on this clone: The antigen is unknown.

Only in-frame clones appear in the TCRdb table, and some are missing; sequencing was by immunoSEQ multiplex PCR. This sample carries about 84,000 clones, 87% of them seen once, and the ten largest clones take approximately 1.4%. Trimming removed 3 bases at V and 0 bases at J, with 9 bases between. The CDR3 runs to 15 residues. The germline V gene encodes CDR1 SNHLY and CDR2 FYNNEI. This sequence was found in an adult in good health. The chain joins TRBV2 to TRBJ1-5, with D possibly TRBD1 on 5 matching bases. The sequenced sample was peripheral blood, obtained on day 0 of AZD1222 vaccination. DNA for the CDR3: TGTGCCAGCAGTGAGGGGACTCATAGCAATCAGCCCCAGCATTTT. This codes for CASSEGTHSNQPQHF.